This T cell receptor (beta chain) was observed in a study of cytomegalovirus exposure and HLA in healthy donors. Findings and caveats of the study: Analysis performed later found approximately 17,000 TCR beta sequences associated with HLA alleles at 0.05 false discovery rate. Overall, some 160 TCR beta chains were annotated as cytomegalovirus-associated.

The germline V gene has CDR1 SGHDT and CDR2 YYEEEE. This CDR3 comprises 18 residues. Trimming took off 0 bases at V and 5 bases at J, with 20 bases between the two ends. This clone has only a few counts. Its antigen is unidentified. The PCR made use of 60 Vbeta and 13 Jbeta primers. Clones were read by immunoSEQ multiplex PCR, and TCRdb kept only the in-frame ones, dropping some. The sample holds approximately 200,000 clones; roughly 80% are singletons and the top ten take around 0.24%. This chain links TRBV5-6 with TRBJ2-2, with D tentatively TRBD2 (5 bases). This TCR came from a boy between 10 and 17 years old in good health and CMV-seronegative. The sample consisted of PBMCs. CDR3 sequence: CASSLDGLLRMDTGELFF. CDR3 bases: TGTGCCAGCAGCTTGGACGGACTCCTCCGTATGGATACCGGGGAGCTGTTTTTT.